Each of the 4 T cell receptor beta chains below was sequenced from the same sample in a study of molecular identifiers for immune sequencing clone quantification. MiXCR, run by TCRdb on the PCR reads, gives a single entry per CDR3 protein. The repertoire holds about half a million distinct CDR3 sequences, with about 25% as singletons. Sequencing used naive CD8+ T cells from blood, with Jurkat cell RNA spiked in. Subset of the sample: FACS-sorted CD8+CD4-CCR7+CD45RA+ naive T cells. The receptors shown here come from a human donor in good health. Some libraries in this study had Jurkat cell RNA spiked in.

Of note for this clonotype: A much larger clone lies one base from this, so it may be a read error. The chain links TRBV6-1 to TRBJ2-7, with a possible D match to TRBD2 (5 bases). Trimming stripped 2 bases from V and 6 bases from J, with 8 bases between. This CDR3 has 12 residues. The germline V gene has CDR1 MNHNS and CDR2 SASEGT. The CDR3 DNA is TGTGCCAGCAGTGAATGGAGGCTCGAGCAGTACTTC. This translates into CASSEWRLEQYF.

This clonotype was seen only a few times. An end of the junction does not agree with germline; a read error may underlie this. V and J are TRBV7-9 and TRBJ2-5, with D possibly TRBD2 on 5 matching bases. The germline V gene has CDR1 SEHNR and CDR2 FQNEAQ (reference sequence). The CDR3 has 15 amino acids. The CDR3: CAGSLVGLGEETQYF. The DNA for the CDR3 is TGTGCCGGCAGCTTGGTCGGACTGGGAGAGGAGACCCAGTACTTC.

About this clonotype itself: An end of the junction differs from the germline gene, which may be a read error. The V call is TRBV5-4, the J call TRBJ2-7; D assignment may be TRBD1 or TRBD2 (5 bases each). This CDR3 is 13 amino acids long. Germline-derived CDR1 and CDR2 are SGHNT and YYREEE (reference sequence). CDR3: CDSSFQGAYEQYF. In DNA form, the CDR3 reads TGTGACAGCAGCTTTCAGGGAGCCTACGAGCAGTACTTC.

Comments on this clonotype: One end of the junction is discordant with germline, which a read error may explain. The genes are TRBV7-7 and TRBJ2-3; TRBD2 aligns across 13 bases. The CDR3 totals 16 residues. Germline CDR1 reads SSHAT; CDR2 reads FNYEAQ (reference sequence). The CDR3 DNA reads TGTGCTAGCAGCCCAGAACTAGCGGGAGGGACGGATACGCAGTATTTT. Translated: CASSPELAGGTDTQYF.